This record covers a single T cell receptor (beta chain). Mismatch with germline at one junction end may stem from a read error. The data originate from a study of T-cell memory formation after mild COVID-19. TCRdb reprocessed the 5' RACE reads via MiXCR and lists one record per CDR3 protein. The sample has fewer than 400,000 distinct CDR3 sequences; approximately 13% are singletons. The sample was PBMCs or a T cell subset sorted from them (not recorded which). This TCR was recovered from a man younger than 30 who had mild COVID-19 (a few samples of this study predate the infection). Cell type and time point are not known.

CDR3 loop: CASSALPGQGSTDMQYF. The CDR3 nucleotides read TGTGCCAGCAGCGCACTACCGGGACAGGGGAGCACAGATATGCAGTATTTT. This chain connects TRBV5-6 to TRBJ2-3; TRBD1 matches at 10 bases. The length of the CDR3 is 17 residues. Germline CDR1 is SGHDT and CDR2 is YYEEEE.